The entry that follows covers one T cell receptor beta chain sequence. This may come from a read error, since a much larger clone is one base off. This entry belongs to a study of glioma-infiltrating T cells. Amplification of TCR alpha and beta CDR3 regions from RNA used iRepertoire nested multiplex PCR. Via MiXCR, TCRdb re-called the multiplex PCR reads, giving one row per CDR3 protein. The table has fewer than 200,000 distinct CDR3 sequences, about 47% seen once; the top ten hold around 4.9%. The CDR3 runs 12 residues. The chain carries TRBV12-3 or TRBV12-4 and TRBJ1-2; D gene uncertain. The sequence derives from a human donor with low-grade glioma or glioblastoma, undergoing nonglioma brain surgery, or in good health (not recorded which). The sample consisted of glioma tissue, nonneoplastic brain tissue, or PBMCs (not recorded which). CDR3 region: CARSSRSTGYTF. For the CDR3, the DNA is TGTGCCAGAAGTTCGAGGAGTACTGGCTACACCTTC.